The entry below gives a single T cell receptor beta chain sequence along with its context. No antigen is known for it. The data are from a study of cytomegalovirus exposure and HLA in healthy donors. About the study: Earlier findings included 90 million to 120 million unique TCR beta sequences obtained from roughly 200 million T cells. Findings and caveats of the study: The presence/absence work took it that sequencing depth was about the same across donors. TCR beta chains associated with HLA were, in a later analysis, more clonally expanded than equally common others. CMV antigen specificity was confirmed in vitro for a few CMV-associated chains.

Both 60 Vbeta primers and 13 Jbeta primers went into the PCR. Sequencing was performed with immunoSEQ multiplex PCR; in TCRdb, only in-frame clones are kept and a portion is missing. The sample records 100,000 to 150,000 clones, around four fifths being singletons. V was clipped by 10 bases and J by 4 bases, with 14 bases between them. The CDR3 spans 12 residues. In germline, CDR1 is ENHRY, CDR2 SYGVKD. The sequenced sample was PBMCs. The receptor's source is a young man in good health and CMV-seronegative. This rearrangement joins TRBV10-3 to TRBJ2-7; D might be TRBD2 (6 bases). This CDR3 is CATNTAGYEQYF. CDR3 sequence (DNA): TGTGCCACCAACACCGCGGGGTACGAGCAGTACTTC.